Presented here are 14 T cell receptor beta chains from one specimen sequenced in a study of T cell responses to AZD1222 COVID-19 vaccine (dated by TCRdb to the early 2020s). The time point label corresponds to: baseline before first vaccination. Libraries were made using the immunoSEQ multiplex PCR assay. Drawn from immuneACCESS, this table holds only the in-frame rearrangements with V and J called that TCRdb kept. Clones are partly lost; checked studies trace under half to an unresolved V gene and leave the rest unexplained. The sample records 140,000 to 150,000 clones, approximately 90% of which are singletons. The ten biggest clones cover around 3.6% of the sample. The input for sequencing was peripheral blood, taken on day 0 of AZD1222 vaccination. Receptors were obtained from an adult in good health.

The CDR3 protein is CASRGRGPEGLNYGYTF. The CDR3 region has the DNA TGTGCCAGCAGGGGGCGGGGCCCAGAAGGGTTAAACTATGGCTACACCTTC. The chain is built from TRBV2 and TRBJ1-2; D might be TRBD1 (5 bases). Germline CDR1 and CDR2: SNHLY and FYNNEI. V was shortened by 6 bases and J by 2 bases, with 22 bases between the two germline ends. The CDR3 spans 17 residues.

The chain links TRBV28 to TRBJ1-2; D is unresolved. Deletions cut 3 bases from V and 8 bases from J, with 10 bases between. Germline CDR1 reads MDHEN; CDR2 reads SYDVKM. This CDR3 region has 12 residues. DNA for the CDR3: TGTGCCAGCAGTTTGGGGATAGCCGGCTACACCTTC. Translated, it gives CASSLGIAGYTF.

The sample holds one count of this clone. V is TRBV7-2 and J is TRBJ2-7, with D perhaps TRBD2 (6 bases). Germline-derived CDR1 and CDR2 are SGHTA and FQGNSA. Trimming shortened V by 1 base and J by 0 bases, and 16 bases separated the two germline ends. The CDR3 extends over 17 amino acids. The CDR3 reads CASSLGGVGSPSYEQYF. CDR3 DNA sequence: TGTGCCAGCAGCTTAGGGGGGGTCGGGAGCCCCTCCTACGAGCAGTACTTC.

This chain uses TRBV11-2 with TRBJ2-5; D is ambiguous. The CDR3 consists of 11 residues. Germline values: CDR1 SGHAT, CDR2 FQNNGV. The V end was cut by 5 bases, the J end by 3 bases, with 4 bases between. The CDR3 sequence is CASSVKETQYF. The DNA for the CDR3 is TGTGCCAGCAGCGTCAAAGAGACCCAGTACTTC.

The chain employs TRBV6-4 and TRBJ2-1; D possibly uses TRBD1 or TRBD2 (5 bases each). Germline V CDR1 and CDR2: MRHNA, SNTAGT. This CDR3 comprises 12 residues. V was clipped by 6 bases and J by 6 bases, with 9 bases between them. In DNA, the CDR3 is TGTGCCAGCAGAGGGGACCTCAATGAGCAGTTCTTC. Protein product: CASRGDLNEQFF.

The chain carries TRBV29-1 and TRBJ1-4; D perhaps matches TRBD1 (6 bases). Germline V lookup: CDR1 SQVTM, CDR2 ANQGSEA. The V gene lost 7 bases and the J gene lost 7 bases, with 16 bases spanning the gap. The CDR3 spans 13 residues. For the CDR3, the DNA is TGCAGCGCCGTGGGGGGCTTGGGTGAAAAACTGTTTTTT. Translation: CSAVGGLGEKLFF.

This sequence joins TRBV6-1 and TRBJ1-5; D may be TRBD1 (6 bases). This CDR3 is built from 14 residues. Trimming removed 0 bases at V and 6 bases at J, with 9 bases between. Germline-derived CDR1 and CDR2 are MNHNS and SASEGT. The CDR3 is CASSEAGGAQPQHF. Here the CDR3 DNA reads TGTGCCAGCAGTGAAGCGGGGGGGGCTCAGCCCCAGCATTTT.

This chain joins TRBV5-1 and TRBJ2-7; weak D call: TRBD1 (5 bases). Between the trimmed V and J ends, which lost 2 bases and 3 bases, there was a span of 9 bases. The CDR3 consists of 13 residues. The V gene's germline CDR1 is SGHRS and CDR2 YFSETQ. CDR3 coding DNA: TGCGCCAGCAGCTTAGGGGTTCACTACGAGCAGTACTTC. It encodes CASSLGVHYEQYF.

This clone came up once. This sequence joins TRBV2 and TRBJ1-2, with 10 positions matching TRBD1. Unmatched junction bases numbered 9, after V lost 6 bases and J lost 8 bases. Per germline, CDR1 SNHLY and CDR2 FYNNEI. The CDR3 is made up of 14 amino acids. CDR3 DNA: TGTGCCAGCAGCGATCCGGGACAGGGGTACGGCTACACCTTC. This codes for CASSDPGQGYGYTF. Supplemented by reference TRBV2 and TRBJ1-2, the full variable domain reads EPEVTQTPSHQVTQMGQEVILRCVPISNHLYFYWYRQILGQKVEFLVSFYNNEISEKSEIFDDQFSVERPDGSNFTLKIRSTKLEDSAMYFCASSDPGQGYGYTFGSGTRLTVV.

The chain joins TRBV19 to TRBJ2-7; 7 bases match TRBD1. This CDR3 has 17 residues. Germline CDR1 and CDR2: LNHDA and SQIVND (reference sequence). With V trimmed by 9 bases and J by 4 bases, 21 bases remained unmatched. In nucleotides, the CDR3 is TGTGCCAGCTCCTCCGGGATCCCGACAGGGATTGGATACGAGCAGTACTTC. It specifies CASSSGIPTGIGYEQYF.

The chain recombines TRBV27 with TRBJ1-1; D call uncertain. Germline CDR1 reads MNHEY; CDR2 reads SMNVEV (reference sequence). The CDR3 runs to 13 residues. Between the trimmed V and J ends, which lost 4 bases and 0 bases, there was a span of 6 bases. DNA of the CDR3: TGTGCCAGCAGTTACTATATGAACACTGAAGCTTTCTTT. It codes for CASSYYMNTEAFF.

This chain connects TRBV4-2 to TRBJ2-7, with D unresolved. This CDR3 comprises 12 residues. Trimming shortened V by 0 bases and J by 6 bases, and 6 bases separated the two germline ends. Germline CDR1 is LGHNA and CDR2 is YNFKEQ. The CDR3 region is CASSQDEAEQYF. The CDR3 coding sequence is TGTGCCAGCAGCCAAGATGAGGCCGAGCAGTACTTC.

The gene calls are TRBV9 and TRBJ2-1; 9 bases line up with TRBD2. Germline assignment: CDR1 SGDLS and CDR2 YYNGEE. V was pared by 2 bases and J by 10 bases, with 10 bases of the junction left unmatched. The CDR3 is 15 residues long. The CDR3 protein is CASSVAGGPLEEQFF. CDR3 nucleotides: TGTGCCAGCAGCGTCGCGGGAGGGCCACTCGAAGAGCAGTTCTTC.

The gene calls are TRBV11-2 and TRBJ1-1; D is unclear. This CDR3 comprises 14 residues. Germline assignment: CDR1 SGHAT and CDR2 FQNNGV. V shed 1 base and J shed 4 bases, with 10 bases lying between them. The CDR3 DNA reads TGTGCCAGCAGCTTAGGCTTAGGGTTCACTGAAGCTTTCTTT. Protein: CASSLGLGFTEAFF.